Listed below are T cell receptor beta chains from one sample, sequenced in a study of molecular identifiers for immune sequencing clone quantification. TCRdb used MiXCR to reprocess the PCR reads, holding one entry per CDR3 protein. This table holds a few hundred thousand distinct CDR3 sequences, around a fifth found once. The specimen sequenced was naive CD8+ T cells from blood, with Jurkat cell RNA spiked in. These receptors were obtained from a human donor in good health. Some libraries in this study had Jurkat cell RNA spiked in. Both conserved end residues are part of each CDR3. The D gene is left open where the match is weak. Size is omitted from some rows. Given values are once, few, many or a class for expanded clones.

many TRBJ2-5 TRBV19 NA TGTGCCAGTAGTTCGCACAGAAAAGAGACCCAGTACTTC CASSSHRKETQYF
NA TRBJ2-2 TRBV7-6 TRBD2 TGTGCCAGCAGCCGAGCCCCGCTAGCGGGAGGGAACACCGGGGAGCTGTTTTTT CASSRAPLAGGNTGELFF
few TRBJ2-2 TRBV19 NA TGTGCCAGTAGTTTTGGGTCCGCCGGGGAGCTGTTTTTT CASSFGSAGELFF
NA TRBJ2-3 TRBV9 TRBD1 TGTGCCAGCAGCATAGCTCCCAGGACAGGGGAGGGCACAGATACGCAGTATTTT CASSIAPRTGEGTDTQYF
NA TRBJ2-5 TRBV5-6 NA TGTGCCAGCAGCCCGAGATTGGATGGGGAGACCCAGTACTTC CASSPRLDGETQYF
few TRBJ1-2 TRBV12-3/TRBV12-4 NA TGTGCCAGCAGTTTCCAGGGCCTAAAGGGCGGCTACACCTTC CASSFQGLKGGYTF
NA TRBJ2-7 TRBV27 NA TGTGCCAGCAGTACGCATCCTACGGGACGCTACGAGCAGTACTTC CASSTHPTGRYEQYF
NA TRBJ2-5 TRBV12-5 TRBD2 TGTGCTAGTGGCGCGGGAGTAGGAGAGACCCAGTACTTC CASGAGVGETQYF
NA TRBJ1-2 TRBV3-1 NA TGTGCCAGCAGCCAATCTACTCCACCCGAGGGCTACGCCTTC CASSQSTPPEGYAF
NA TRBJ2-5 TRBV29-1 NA TGCAGCGTCCTCAGTCTGGGTGAGGGAGAGACCCAGTACTTC CSVLSLGEGETQYF
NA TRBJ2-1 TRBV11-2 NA TGTGCCAGCATCTTTACCCCCGGGACACTTTACAATGAGCAGTTCTTC CASIFTPGTLYNEQFF
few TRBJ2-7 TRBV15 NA TGTGCCACCAGCACACACTACGAGCAGTACTTC CATSTHYEQYF
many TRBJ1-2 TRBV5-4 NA TGTGCCAGCAGCTTGGGCCAGATCCCTAACTATGGCTACACCTTC CASSLGQIPNYGYTF
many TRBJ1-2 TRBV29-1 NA TGCAGCGTTGACGCTCCTGGCGGCTACACCTTC CSVDAPGGYTF
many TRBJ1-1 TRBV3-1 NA TGTGCCAGCAGCCGCGCAGAGGGGGGCACTGAAGCTTTCTTT CASSRAEGGTEAFF
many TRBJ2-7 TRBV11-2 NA TGTGCCACAGCTGGCGAGTCTGTGTATCCGGACGAGCAGTACTTC CATAGESVYPDEQYF
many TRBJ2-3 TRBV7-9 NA TGTGCCAGCAGCCACCAGGAGGGGCAGGTGGTTTTTCTCTTCACAGATACGCAGTATTTT CASSHQEGQVVFLFTDTQYF
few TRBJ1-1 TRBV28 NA TGTGCCAGTAGTTTCCTCCCGGGACAAATGAACACTGAAGCTTTCTTT CASSFLPGQMNTEAFF
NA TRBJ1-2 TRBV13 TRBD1 TGTGCCAGCAGCTCCACAGGGGAAGATGGCTACACCTTC CASSSTGEDGYTF
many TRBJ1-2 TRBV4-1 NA TGCGCCAGCAGCCAAGATGGGGCAAACATCTATGGCTACACCTTC CASSQDGANIYGYTF
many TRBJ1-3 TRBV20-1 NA TGCAGTGCTAGTCTATCTGGAAACACCATATATTTT CSASLSGNTIYF
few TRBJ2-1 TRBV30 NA TGTGCCTGGAGTGTACAAGACAGCTCCTACAATGAGCAGTTCTTC CAWSVQDSSYNEQFF
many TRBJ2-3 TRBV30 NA TGTGCCTGGAGTGCCGGGACAACTAGCACAGATACGCAGTATTTT CAWSAGTTSTDTQYF
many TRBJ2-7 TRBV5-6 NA TGTGCCAGCAGCTTTGGAAGTAACGAGCAGTACTTC CASSFGSNEQYF
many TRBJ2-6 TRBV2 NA TGTGCCAGCAGTACCCACAGGGTATCTGGGGCCAACGTCCTGACTTTC CASSTHRVSGANVLTF
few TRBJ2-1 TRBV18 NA TGTGCCAGCTCGCGACGCCCAGGTTCGGTCTGGGACAATGAGCAGTTCTTC CASSRRPGSVWDNEQFF
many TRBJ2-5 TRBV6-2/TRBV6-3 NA TGTGCCAGCAGTAATTGGGACAACCCTCAAGAGACCCAGTACTTC CASSNWDNPQETQYF
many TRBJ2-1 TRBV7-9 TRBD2 TGTGCCAGCGAGGGACTAGCGGGGACTCTGAGCTCCTACAATGAGCAGTTCTTC CASEGLAGTLSSYNEQFF
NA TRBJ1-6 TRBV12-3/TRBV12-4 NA TGTGCCAGCAGTTTAAACGGTCCCTATAATTCACCCCTCCACTTT CASSLNGPYNSPLHF
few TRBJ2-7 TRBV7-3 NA TGTGCCAGCAGCCCAATGGGGGGACAGTCCTACGAGCGGTACTTC CASSPMGGQSYERYF
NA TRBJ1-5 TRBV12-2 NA TGTGCAAGTCGCTTAGAGGGCAGGGCCCCTTATAGCAATCAGCCCCAGCATTTT CASRLEGRAPYSNQPQHF
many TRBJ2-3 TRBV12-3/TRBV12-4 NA TGTGCCAGCAGTCTACAGTGGTTTCCAGATACGCAGTATTTT CASSLQWFPDTQYF
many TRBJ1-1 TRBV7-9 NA TGTGCCAGCAGCCTAGTCGGGGCCGATGAAGCTTTCTTT CASSLVGADEAFF
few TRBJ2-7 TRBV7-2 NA TGTGCCAGCAGCTTAGGGGCTGCAGCGTCCCGCTCCTACGAGCAGTACTTC CASSLGAAASRSYEQYF
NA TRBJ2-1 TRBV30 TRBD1 TGTGCCTGGGGCCCAGGGGGACGGGAGCAGTTCTTC CAWGPGGREQFF
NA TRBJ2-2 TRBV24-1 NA TGTGCCACCAGTGATTCCAGGGGAAACACCGGGGAGCTGTTTTTT CATSDSRGNTGELFF
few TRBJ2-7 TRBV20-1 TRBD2 TGCAGTGTTCGACTAGCGGGGCCCTCCTACGAGCAGTACTTC CSVRLAGPSYEQYF
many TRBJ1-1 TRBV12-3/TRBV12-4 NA TGTGCCAGCAGTTTAGGGGCAGGAGACACTGAAGCTTTCTTT CASSLGAGDTEAFF
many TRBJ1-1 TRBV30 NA TGTGCCTGGAGTGTTGAGCCGATGAACACTGAAGCTTTCTTT CAWSVEPMNTEAFF
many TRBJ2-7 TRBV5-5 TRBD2 TGTGCCAGCAGCCGGGGTAGCGGGATAACCTACGAGCAGTACTTC CASSRGSGITYEQYF
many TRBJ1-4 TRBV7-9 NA TGTGCCAGCAGCTTAGACACGGGGGATGAAAAACTGTTTTTT CASSLDTGDEKLFF
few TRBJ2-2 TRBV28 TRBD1 TGTGCCAGCAGTTTGTCTCAGGGGGCCTTGGGCACCGGGGAGCTGTTTTTT CASSLSQGALGTGELFF
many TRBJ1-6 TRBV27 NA TGTGCCACCCATCCCGGCAGGTTGAGCTCCTATAATTCACCCCTCCACTTT CATHPGRLSSYNSPLHF
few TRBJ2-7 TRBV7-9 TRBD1 TGTGCCAGCAGCTTAGGCCCAGGACAGGGGGCCCACGAGCAGTACTTC CASSLGPGQGAHEQYF
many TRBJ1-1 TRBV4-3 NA TGCGCCAGCAGCCAAGACAACACGGGCACTGAAGCTTTCTTT CASSQDNTGTEAFF
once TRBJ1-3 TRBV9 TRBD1 TGTGCCAGCAGCCCGGGACAGGGCGCCGCCTCTGGAAACACCATATATTTT CASSPGQGAASGNTIYF